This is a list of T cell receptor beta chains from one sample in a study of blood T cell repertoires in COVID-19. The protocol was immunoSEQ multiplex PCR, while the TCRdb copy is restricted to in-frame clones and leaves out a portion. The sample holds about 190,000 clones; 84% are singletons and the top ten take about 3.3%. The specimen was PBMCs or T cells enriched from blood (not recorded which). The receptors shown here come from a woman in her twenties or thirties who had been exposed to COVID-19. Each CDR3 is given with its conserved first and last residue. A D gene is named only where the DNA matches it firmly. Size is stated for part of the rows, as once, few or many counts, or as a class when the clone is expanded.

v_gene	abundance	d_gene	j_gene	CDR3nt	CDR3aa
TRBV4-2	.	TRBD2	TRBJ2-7	TGTGCCAGCAGCCAACCTCGGGGTAGCGGGGGGGCCGGGATCTACGAGCAGTACTTC	CASSQPRGSGGAGIYEQYF
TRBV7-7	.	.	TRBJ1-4	TGTGCTAGCAGCCTACGGGGCGGGGAATCCCGTGGCGAGGAGTGTGAAAAACTGTTTTTT	CASSLRGGESRGEECEKLFF
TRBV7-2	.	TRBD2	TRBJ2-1	TGTGCCAGCAGCCCTAGCGGGGGTTGGGACAATGAGCAGTTCTTC	CASSPSGGWDNEQFF
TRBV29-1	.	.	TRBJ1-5	TGCAGCGTTGGGGCAGGCAATCAGCCCCAGCATTTT	CSVGAGNQPQHF
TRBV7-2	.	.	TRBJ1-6	TGTGCCAGCACCCCCACAGGAACGAATTCACCCCTCCACTTT	CASTPTGTNSPLHF
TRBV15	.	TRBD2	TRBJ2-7	TGTGCCACCAGTGTTTCTAGCGGGGGAACTCTCTACGAGCAGTACTTC	CATSVSSGGTLYEQYF
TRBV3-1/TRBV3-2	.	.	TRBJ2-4	TGTGCCAGCAGCCAAGATAAACTGGGACTAGCCAAAAACATTCAGTACTTC	CASSQDKLGLAKNIQYF
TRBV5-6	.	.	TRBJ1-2	TGTGCCAGCAGCTTGGCCAGGTTTGGCTACACCTTC	CASSLARFGYTF
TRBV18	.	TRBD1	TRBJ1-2	TGTGCCAGCTCACGTTCCGGGACAGGGTATGGCTACACCTTC	CASSRSGTGYGYTF
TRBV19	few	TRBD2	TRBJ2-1	TGTGCCAGTAGTAGATACCCGGGGGTAGCGGGGCCAACCTACAATGAGCAGTTCTTC	CASSRYPGVAGPTYNEQFF
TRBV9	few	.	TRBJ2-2	TGTGCCAGCAGCGCCCAGGACAGCTTCACCGGGGAGCTGTTTTTT	CASSAQDSFTGELFF
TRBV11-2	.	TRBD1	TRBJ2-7	TGTGCCAGCAGCTTACGGCCGGGACAGATAAATTACGAGCAGTACTTC	CASSLRPGQINYEQYF
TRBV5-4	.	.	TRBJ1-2	TGTGCCAGCAGCTTTCCCGGGGGGTATGAGGGCTACACCTTC	CASSFPGGYEGYTF
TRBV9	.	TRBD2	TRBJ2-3	TGTGCCAGCAACCTAGCGGGCGCCCGCACAGATACGCAGTATTTT	CASNLAGARTDTQYF
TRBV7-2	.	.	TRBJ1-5	TGTGCCAGCAGCTTAGTAGGCTACTATAGCAATCAGCCCCAGCATTTT	CASSLVGYYSNQPQHF
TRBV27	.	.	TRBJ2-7	TGTGCCAGCAGTTTATTAACGCTCGGCGAGCAGTACTTC	CASSLLTLGEQYF
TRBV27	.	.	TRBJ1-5	TGTGCCAGCAGTTTAGGCGGGGATAGCAATCAGCCCCAGCATTTT	CASSLGGDSNQPQHF
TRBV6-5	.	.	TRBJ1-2	TGTGCCAGCAGTTACTCCGGACAAGGTGGCTACACCTTC	CASSYSGQGGYTF
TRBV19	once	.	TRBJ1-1	TGTGCCAGTAGTCTCGCCACGGGAGCCGAAGCTTTCTTT	CASSLATGAEAFF
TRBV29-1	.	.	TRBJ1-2	TGCAGCGTTGAAGCCGGGGTGGGGGGCTATGGCTACACCTTC	CSVEAGVGGYGYTF
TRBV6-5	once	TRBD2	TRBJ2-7	TGTGCCAGCCTCGGACTAGCAGCCTACGAGCAGTACTTC	CASLGLAAYEQYF
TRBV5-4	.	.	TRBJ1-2	TGTGCCAGCATTAATCCGTCAGCTAACTATGGCTACACCTTC	CASINPSANYGYTF
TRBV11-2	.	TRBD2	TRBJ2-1	TGTGCCAGCAGCTTATGGGGCGGGGGGAGCTCCTACAATGAGCAGTTCTTC	CASSLWGGGSSYNEQFF
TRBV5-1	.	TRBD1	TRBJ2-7	TGCGCCAGCAGCTGGGACAGGGAGAGCTCCTACGAGCAGTACTTC	CASSWDRESSYEQYF
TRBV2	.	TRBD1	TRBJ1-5	TGTGCCAGCAGTCGGGGGGACAGGGCGATCTATAGCAATCAGCCCCAGCATTTT	CASSRGDRAIYSNQPQHF
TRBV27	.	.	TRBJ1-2	TGTGCCAGCACCACTCTCAACAGGGACAACCCCAATGGCTACACCTTC	CASTTLNRDNPNGYTF
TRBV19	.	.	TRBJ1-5	TGTGCCAGTAGTATCAGCGGTTCCCTAAAATATAGCAATCAGCCCCAGCATTTT	CASSISGSLKYSNQPQHF
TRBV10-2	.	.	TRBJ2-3	TGCGCCAGCAAGAGCCAAACTAGCACAGATACGCAGTATTTT	CASKSQTSTDTQYF
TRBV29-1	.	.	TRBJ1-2	TGCAGCGTTGGGGAGCAGGGGTTCAACTATGGCTACACCTTC	CSVGEQGFNYGYTF
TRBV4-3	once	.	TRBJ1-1	TGCGCCAGCAGCCAACTCGCGGAAATAGGCCTCGATGATACTGAAGCTTTCTTT	CASSQLAEIGLDDTEAFF
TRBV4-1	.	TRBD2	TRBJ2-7	TGCGCCAGCAGCCTTGGGACTAGCGGGGATTACGAGCAGTACTTC	CASSLGTSGDYEQYF
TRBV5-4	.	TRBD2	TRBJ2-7	TGTGCCAGCAGCTTGGGACTAGCGGGGACCAACGAGCAGTACTTC	CASSLGLAGTNEQYF
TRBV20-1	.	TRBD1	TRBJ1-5	TGCAGTGCTAGTGGCCGGACAGGGGGAGGACAGCCCCAGCATTTT	CSASGRTGGGQPQHF
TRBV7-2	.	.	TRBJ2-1	TGTGCCAGCAGCTTAGAAGGGAGCCGCGAGCAGTTCTTC	CASSLEGSREQFF
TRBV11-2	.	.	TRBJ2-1	TGTGCCAGCAGCTGGAGCCGACTAGGGCAGGTGGGTGAGCAGTTCTTC	CASSWSRLGQVGEQFF
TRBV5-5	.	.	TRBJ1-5	TGTGCCAGCAGCTACTTGGAAACAGCCATATGGGGCAATCAGCCCCAGCATTTT	CASSYLETAIWGNQPQHF
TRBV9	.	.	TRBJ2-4	TGTGCCAGCAGCGTAGGGACAGCCCCGGTCGACATTCAGTACTTC	CASSVGTAPVDIQYF
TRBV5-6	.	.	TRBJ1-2	TGTGCCAGCAGCTTGCAATCCCAAAGCTACACCTTC	CASSLQSQSYTF
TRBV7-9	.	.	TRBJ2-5	TGTGCCAGCAGCTTAAAGGCGGGGGCCGTACAAGAGACCCAGTACTTC	CASSLKAGAVQETQYF
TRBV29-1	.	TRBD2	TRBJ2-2	TGCAGCGTTTTTTGGCGGGGGGCCCTGGGCGGGGAGCTGTTTTTT	CSVFWRGALGGELFF
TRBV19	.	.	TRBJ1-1	TGTGCCAGTAGTATTAGAGGCGAGCTAGTGGTGAACACTGAAGCTTTCTTT	CASSIRGELVVNTEAFF
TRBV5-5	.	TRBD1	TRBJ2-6	TGTGCCAGCAAGGAAGGGGGCACAATTTCTGGGGCCAACGTCCTGACTTTC	CASKEGGTISGANVLTF
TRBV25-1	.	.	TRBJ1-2	TGTGCCAGCAGTCTGACTGGCGGAACTAACTATGGCTACACCTTC	CASSLTGGTNYGYTF
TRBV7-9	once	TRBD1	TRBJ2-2	TGTGCCAGCAGGTCCCCCGGGACAGGGAACACCGGGGAGCTGTTTTTT	CASRSPGTGNTGELFF
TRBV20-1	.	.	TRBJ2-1	TGCAGTGCGGCGAGGAATGAGCAGTTCTTC	CSAARNEQFF
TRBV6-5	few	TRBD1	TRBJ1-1	TGTGCCAGCAGTCGCCCGTACAGGGGCACAACTGAAGCTTTCTTT	CASSRPYRGTTEAFF
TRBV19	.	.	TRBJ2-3	TGTGCCAGTAGCACTACCAGCACAGATACGCAGTATTTT	CASSTTSTDTQYF
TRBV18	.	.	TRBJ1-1	TGTGCCAGCTCACCGATTTTAAAACCGGTTGTTGGGGGGAAGAACACTGAAGCTTTCTTT	CASSPILKPVVGGKNTEAFF
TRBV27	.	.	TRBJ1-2	TGTGCCAGCAGTCAAACGTCCCTCGGAGGGCGTAGTGGCTACACCTTC	CASSQTSLGGRSGYTF